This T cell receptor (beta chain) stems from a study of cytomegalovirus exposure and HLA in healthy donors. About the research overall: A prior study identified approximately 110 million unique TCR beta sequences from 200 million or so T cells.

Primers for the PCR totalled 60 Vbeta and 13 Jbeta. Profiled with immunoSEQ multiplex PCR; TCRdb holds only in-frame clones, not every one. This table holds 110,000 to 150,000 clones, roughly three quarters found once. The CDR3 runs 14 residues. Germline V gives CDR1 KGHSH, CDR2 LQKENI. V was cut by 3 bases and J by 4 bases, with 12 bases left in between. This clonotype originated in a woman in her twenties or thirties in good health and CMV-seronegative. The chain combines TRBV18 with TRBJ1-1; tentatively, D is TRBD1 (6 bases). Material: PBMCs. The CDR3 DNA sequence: TGTGCCAGCTCACCCGAACAGGGATCCACTGAAGCTTTCTTT. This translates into CASSPEQGSTEAFF.